These T cell receptor beta chains were read from a single sample in a study of CD8+ T cells in alopecia areata. The table came from immunoSEQ multiplex PCR; TCRdb's copy has only in-frame clones and leaves some out. Of 150,000 to 200,000 clones in the sample, around three fifths were seen once. The starting material was CD4+ T cells sorted from blood, obtained at week 24, from a patient treated with tofacitinib. All receptors derive from a human donor with alopecia areata. Each CDR3 is given with its conserved first and last residue. D genes are given only for firm matches. Not all rows give a size; the values are once, few, many and, for expanded clones, a class.

clone_size,j_call,v_call,d_call,cdr3_nt,cdr3_aa
few,TRBJ1-5,TRBV6-1,.,TGTGCCAGCAGTGAAGGGGATTATCAGCCCCAGCATTTT,CASSEGDYQPQHF
once,TRBJ2-3,TRBV9,TRBD1,TGTGCCAGCAGCCCCCCGGGACAGGGGAGGCAGTATTTT,CASSPPGQGRQYF
.,TRBJ1-1,TRBV29-1,.,TGCAGCGTTGTCGATTACACTGAAGCTTTCTTT,CSVVDYTEAFF
.,TRBJ1-2,TRBV11-3,.,TGTGCCAGCAGCCAGACCAGCGGAAACTATGGCTACACCTTC,CASSQTSGNYGYTF
.,TRBJ2-5,TRBV7-2,.,TGTGCCAGCAGCTTAGTGGTCCTCCGGGAGACCCAGTACTTC,CASSLVVLRETQYF
.,TRBJ1-2,TRBV7-2,.,TGTGCCAGCAGCTTAGCAACGGGCGGGAGAGGCTACACCTTC,CASSLATGGRGYTF
once,TRBJ1-1,TRBV29-1,.,TGCAGCGTTCTCGCGGGCTTGAACACTGAAGCTTTCTTT,CSVLAGLNTEAFF
few,TRBJ2-4,TRBV25-1,TRBD2,TGTGCCAGCAGTGATCCGGGGGGGCCGGCAAACATTCAGTACTTC,CASSDPGGPANIQYF
once,TRBJ2-2,TRBV4-2,.,TGTGCCAGCAGCCGGGGGGGGCCGGACACCGGGGAGCTGTTTTTT,CASSRGGPDTGELFF
.,TRBJ1-2,TRBV5-6,.,TGTGCCAGCAGCTTGGGTACGGCTAAGATGGGCTACACCTTC,CASSLGTAKMGYTF
few,TRBJ1-1,TRBV5-1,.,TGCGCCAGCAGCTTGGGACAGGCTGGGGGTGAAGCTTTCTTT,CASSLGQAGGEAFF
.,TRBJ1-6,TRBV2,TRBD1,TGTGCCAGCAGACCCCGGACAGGAATGAATTCACCCCTCCACTTT,CASRPRTGMNSPLHF
.,TRBJ2-7,TRBV29-1,TRBD2,TGCAGCGCAAAGCTAGCGGGCGGGGCCTACGAGCAGTACTTC,CSAKLAGGAYEQYF
.,TRBJ2-7,TRBV15,.,TGTGCCACCAGCAGGGAAGGGACGGAGACCTACGAGCAGTACTTC,CATSREGTETYEQYF
once,TRBJ1-4,TRBV7-9,TRBD1,TGTGCCAGCAACCTACAGGGGGCAGGTGAAAAACTGTTTTTT,CASNLQGAGEKLFF
.,TRBJ1-2,TRBV7-8,.,TGTGCCAGCAGCTTATCCCTGACAAGGAGAACTACCAACTATGGCTACACCTTC,CASSLSLTRRTTNYGYTF
once,TRBJ2-3,TRBV6-6,.,TGTGCCAGCAGTTACGCGGATACGCAGTATTTT,CASSYADTQYF
.,TRBJ1-1,TRBV6-4,TRBD1,TGTGCCAGCAGCTTAGCAGGGGGCACTGAAGCTTTCTTT,CASSLAGGTEAFF
.,TRBJ2-5,TRBV6-5,.,TGTGCCAGCAGTCGGGTCGGGGGCCAAGAGACCCAGTACTTC,CASSRVGGQETQYF
few,TRBJ2-7,TRBV10-3,TRBD2,TGTGCCACAAAGGGCCCTAGCGGGAACTCCTACGAGCAGTACTTC,CATKGPSGNSYEQYF
.,TRBJ2-5,TRBV7-2,TRBD2,TGTGCCAGCAGCCGCGGGAGGGAGGAGACCCAGTACTTC,CASSRGREETQYF
.,TRBJ1-2,TRBV6-1,.,TGTGCCAGCAGTGAGGCACCAGGGAAGGGTGGCTACACCTTC,CASSEAPGKGGYTF
.,TRBJ2-1,TRBV5-1,.,TGCGCCAGCAGCTTTAGAGGGACGGGGACCTACAATGAGCAGTTCTTC,CASSFRGTGTYNEQFF
.,TRBJ2-3,TRBV10-2,.,TGCGCCAGCATTCCCACCGTGGGAGATACGCAGTATTTT,CASIPTVGDTQYF
few,TRBJ2-2,TRBV19,.,TGTGCCAGTAGTAGGCATGGGCAGACCGGGGAGCTGTTTTTT,CASSRHGQTGELFF
.,TRBJ2-3,TRBV5-6,TRBD2,TGTGCCAGCAGCTTCTGGCTAGCGGGGATAGGGACAGATACGCAGTATTTT,CASSFWLAGIGTDTQYF
.,TRBJ2-6,TRBV5-1,TRBD1,TGCGCCAGCAGCTCGCTGACAGGGGCTGGGGCCAACGTCCTGACTTTC,CASSSLTGAGANVLTF
.,TRBJ2-6,TRBV30,TRBD1,TGTGCCTGGAGTCAACCCCGGACAGGGCTCCTCTACTCTGGGGCCAACGTCCTGACTTTC,CAWSQPRTGLLYSGANVLTF
.,TRBJ1-3,TRBV29-1,.,TGCAGCGTTGAGGGCCTCTCTGGAAACACCATATATTTT,CSVEGLSGNTIYF
few,TRBJ2-1,TRBV7-9,.,TGTGCCAGCACCGACATCGGGGGCCGTGGGGCCAATGAGCAGTTCTTC,CASTDIGGRGANEQFF
.,TRBJ1-5,TRBV4-1,TRBD1,TGCGCCAGCAGCCAAGATTTACAGGGGAGGCAGCCCCAGCATTTT,CASSQDLQGRQPQHF
.,TRBJ1-1,TRBV6-5,.,TGTGCCAGCAGTTACGGTCTCAACTTGGGAGCTTTCTTT,CASSYGLNLGAFF
.,TRBJ1-1,TRBV29-1,.,TGCAGCGTTGACGCGAAGAACACTGAAGCTTTCTTT,CSVDAKNTEAFF
.,TRBJ2-1,TRBV29-1,.,TGCAGCGTTGATGGCGCCACCCAAGAGCAGTTCTTC,CSVDGATQEQFF
.,TRBJ1-5,TRBV7-2,.,TGTGCCAGCAGCAAGGACAGTGCCCAGCATTTT,CASSKDSAQHF
.,TRBJ2-6,TRBV19,.,TGTGCCAGTAGTCCCAGGGGTCGCTCTGGGGCCAACGTCCTGACTTTC,CASSPRGRSGANVLTF
.,TRBJ1-1,TRBV6-5,.,TGTGCCAGCAGTTACCGGCGGGGGAACACTGAAGCTTTCTTT,CASSYRRGNTEAFF
.,TRBJ2-7,TRBV5-1,.,TGCGCCAGCAGCTGGGGTGGATACGAGCAGTACTTC,CASSWGGYEQYF
.,TRBJ1-2,TRBV29-1,.,TGCAGTGTCAAAAACCAGGATGGGGACTATGGCTACACCTTC,CSVKNQDGDYGYTF
few,TRBJ1-1,TRBV7-8,.,TGTGCCAGCAGCTCACGGTGGACTGAAGCTTTCTTT,CASSSRWTEAFF